The next 2 T cell receptor beta chains were all read from a single sample in a study of PD-1 blockade in classical Hodgkin lymphoma. As for time point: cycle 4 day 1 (C4D1), after more than five weeks of nivolumab. Autologous stem cell transplantation was followed by relapse in every patient, and brentuximab vedotin exposure varied. Repertoires were generated with immunoSEQ multiplex PCR, while TCRdb's copy carries only in-frame clones and drops some. The sample consists of some 21,000 clones, around 70% of them appearing once. The sequenced sample was peripheral blood mononuclear cells (PBMCs), obtained before the fourth cycle of nivolumab. The receptors were gathered from a human donor with classical Hodgkin lymphoma.

Details on this clone: Other DNA sequences in the sample encode the same CDR3. The chain employs TRBV10-3 and TRBJ1-5, with 7 positions matching TRBD1. This CDR3 region has 14 residues. Unmatched junction bases numbered 7, after V lost 4 bases and J lost 7 bases. CDR1 and CDR2 from the germline V gene are ENHRY and SYGVKD. The CDR3 here is CAISGTGRGQPQHF. CDR3 in DNA: TGTGCCATCAGTGGGACAGGACGAGGGCAGCCCCAGCATTTT.

The chain uses TRBV7-2 and TRBJ2-7; 9 positions match TRBD2. The V gene's germline CDR1 is SGHTA and CDR2 FQGNSA. This CDR3 is 18 amino acids long. V trimming: 3 bases; J trimming: 4 bases; junction bases outside the gene matches: 16. DNA of the CDR3: TGTGCCAGCAGCTTTAAAGTAACCCCGGGACTAGCATTATACGAGCAGTACTTC. This gives the protein CASSFKVTPGLALYEQYF.